This T cell receptor beta chain appears in the sequencing data of a study of human T cells and chemical hapten exposure. The CDR3 loop spans 13 amino acids. The germline V gene has CDR1 MDHEN and CDR2 SYDVKM. Losses at the gene ends were 8 bases for V and 11 bases for J; bases not matched to a gene: 14. From the RACE reads, TCRdb called clonotypes with MiXCR, one entry per CDR3 protein. In the table there are tens of thousands of distinct CDR3 sequences, 10% of which are singletons. The time point here: patch test 2, 6 weeks after DPC sensitization. The sample's treatment: therapeutic diphenylcyclopropenone sensitization with weekly scalp DPC.

The V call is TRBV28, the J call TRBJ1-1; 7 bases match TRBD1. The clonotype was recovered from a woman in her twenties or thirties with alopecia areata. Some clones in this sample may be carry-over from other donors' samples. This specimen consisted of whole blood, obtained in connection with sensitization to the hapten diphenylcyclopropenone (DPC). The CDR3 DNA is TGTGCCAGCGGTCCATCCAAGGGGGCGCGGGCTTTCTTT. Its protein is CASGPSKGARAFF.